These 27 T cell receptor beta chains came from one sample sequenced in a study of cytomegalovirus exposure and HLA in healthy donors. Primers included in the PCR were 60 Vbeta and 13 Jbeta primers. Profiled with immunoSEQ multiplex PCR; TCRdb holds only in-frame clones, not every one. The sample has 120,000 to 150,000 clones, around 10% seen once. Sequences were obtained from PBMCs. These receptors all stem from a male donor in good health and CMV-seronegative.

The chain recombines TRBV28 with TRBJ1-2; the match to TRBD1 covers 7 bases. Germline trimming cut 7 bases from V and 5 bases from J; bases unmatched to any gene: 13. Germline V gene sequence: CDR1 MDHEN, CDR2 SYDVKM. The CDR3 covers 15 residues. This chain's CDR3 is CASTRSDLQGYGYTF. The CDR3 nucleotides read TGTGCCAGCACCCGGAGCGACTTACAGGGGTATGGCTACACCTTC.

This clone showed up just a few times. This chain uses TRBV5-1 with TRBJ2-2, with 11 bases fitting TRBD2. This CDR3 spans 20 amino acids. J was trimmed by 2 bases and V by 1 base; bases with no gene match: 13. CDR1 and CDR2 from the germline V gene are SGHRS and YFSETQ. DNA of the CDR3: TGCGCCAGCAGCTTGAGTCAAAGAGTTAGCGGGAGGGCCAACACCGGGGAGCTGTTTTTT. Its protein is CASSLSQRVSGRANTGELFF.

There are a few counts of this clone. The rearrangement links TRBV28 to TRBJ1-4, with D uncertain. Trimming removed 5 bases from V and 5 bases from J, with 15 bases in between. Germline CDR1 and CDR2: MDHEN and SYDVKM. The CDR3 contains 15 residues. The CDR3 nucleotides read TGTGCCAGCAGTATGATGACGGAGTTGAATGAAAAACTGTTTTTT. Encoded protein: CASSMMTELNEKLFF.

The gene calls are TRBV7-3 and TRBJ2-7; possible D gene TRBD2, 6 bases. Germline V gene sequence: CDR1 SGHTA, CDR2 FQGTGA. The CDR3 consists of 13 residues. Trimming took 1 base from V and 7 from J, leaving 11 bases between them. DNA of the CDR3: TGTGCCAGCAGCTTAATGGGGGGAGAGGAGCAGTACTTC. It is translated as CASSLMGGEEQYF.

This clone turned up a few times. The rearrangement joins TRBV7-9 to TRBJ2-2; the D gene is possibly TRBD2 (6 bases). This CDR3 region has 17 residues. CDR1 is SEHNR and CDR2 is FQNEAQ in the germline V gene (reference sequence). V dropped 4 bases and J dropped 6 bases, with 21 bases sitting between them. CDR3 nucleotides: TGTGCCAGCAGCTCGCGGGAAGGGCTAAAGAGGCCCGGGGAGCTGTTTTTT. It is translated as CASSSREGLKRPGELFF.

This clone was detected only a few times. V usage is TRBV4-3 and J usage is TRBJ2-7; a weak D match, TRBD1 (6 bases). CDR1 is LGHNA and CDR2 is YSLEER in the germline V gene. The CDR3 contains 18 residues. V was cut by 1 base and J by 2 bases, with 21 bases left in between. CDR3 protein: CASSQVDENRVDAYEQYF. In DNA form, the CDR3 reads TGCGCCAGCAGCCAAGTTGATGAAAACAGGGTCGATGCCTACGAGCAGTACTTC.

V usage is TRBV6-6 and J usage is TRBJ1-3; D is possibly TRBD1 (6 bases). The CDR3 runs 16 residues. Trimming stripped 5 bases from V and 2 bases from J, with 16 bases between. Germline values: CDR1 MNHNY, CDR2 SVGAGI (reference sequence). CDR3 sequence: CASSNDRPLAGNTIYF. CDR3 bases: TGTGCCAGCAGTAACGACAGGCCTCTTGCTGGAAACACCATATATTTT.

This sequence joins TRBV2 and TRBJ1-1; TRBD1 matches at 7 bases. V shed 3 bases and J 5 bases; nucleotides not matched to a gene: 3. This CDR3 has 13 amino acids. Germline lookup yields CDR1 SNHLY and CDR2 FYNNEI. This CDR3 reads CASSDYRGTEAFF. The CDR3 region has the DNA TGTGCCAGCAGTGATTACAGGGGTACTGAAGCTTTCTTT.

The chain links TRBV27 to TRBJ2-1; TRBD1 matches at 8 bases. The germline gives CDR1 MNHEY, CDR2 SMNVEV (reference sequence). The CDR3 loop spans 15 amino acids. V dropped 8 bases and J dropped 12; count of bases not matched to a gene: 18. CDR3 amino acids: CASPPRTGLIMRQFF. In nucleotides, the CDR3 is TGTGCCAGCCCCCCCAGGACAGGGCTTATAATGAGGCAGTTCTTC.

This chain's CDR3 is CAWSSTGRTMTSGYAYEQYF. CDR3 bases: TGTGCCTGGAGTTCGACAGGGCGGACGATGACTAGCGGGTACGCCTACGAGCAGTACTTC. The V call is TRBV30, the J call TRBJ2-7, with TRBD2 identical over 10 bases. V lost 2 bases and J lost 2; bases outside the gene matches: 21. The CDR3 extends over 20 amino acids. CDR1 and CDR2 (germline): GTSNPN, SVGIG (reference sequence).

V and J are TRBV5-1 and TRBJ2-7, with 9 positions matching TRBD2. The CDR3 totals 13 residues. Germline trimming cut 0 bases from V and 7 bases from J; bases unmatched to any gene: 2. CDR1 is SGHRS, CDR2 YFSETQ, per germline. CDR3 region: CASSLGGRVEQYF. CDR3 nucleotides: TGCGCCAGCAGCTTGGGCGGGAGGGTTGAGCAGTACTTC. The complete variable domain, with remaining parts taken from reference TRBV5-1 and TRBJ2-7, reads KAGVTQTPRYLIKTRGQQVTLSCSPISGHRSVSWYQQTPGQGLQFLFEYFSETQRNKGNFPGRFSGRQFSNSRSEMNVSTLELGDSALYLCASSLGGRVEQYFGPGTRLTVT.

V usage is TRBV9 and J usage is TRBJ1-2, with 11 positions matching TRBD1. Trimming removed 3 bases from V and 3 bases from J; junction bases left unmatched: 4. This CDR3 has 15 amino acids. Germline lookup yields CDR1 SGDLS and CDR2 YYNGEE. The CDR3: CASSGRTGGYYGYTF. The CDR3 DNA is TGTGCCAGCAGCGGAAGGACAGGGGGCTACTATGGCTACACCTTC.

The CDR3 DNA reads as TGTGCCAGCAGCGGCAGGGGTTTCACTAATGAAAAACTGTTTTTT. Translation: CASSGRGFTNEKLFF. The V gene is TRBV7-6, the J gene TRBJ1-4; perhaps TRBD1 as D (6 bases). The V gene's germline CDR1 is SGHVS and CDR2 FNYEAQ. The CDR3 totals 15 residues. The V end was cut by 5 bases, the J end by 2 bases, with 12 bases between.

This clone occurred a few times. The gene calls are TRBV4-3 and TRBJ2-3; D remains unclear. The CDR3 runs to 13 residues. The ends were cut back, 4 bases at V and 6 bases at J, with 11 bases in the middle. Germline V gene lookup returns CDR1 LGHNA and CDR2 YSLEER. CDR3 protein: CASSPIAWDTQYF. For the CDR3, the DNA is TGCGCCAGCAGCCCTATAGCCTGGGATACGCAGTATTTT.

The genes are TRBV30 and TRBJ1-5, with D uncertain. The V and J ends lost 0 bases and 4 bases respectively, with 4 bases between them. CDR1 is GTSNPN and CDR2 is SVGIG in the germline V gene (reference sequence). This CDR3 region has 12 residues. CDR3 region: CAWSVLNQPQHF. The CDR3 DNA sequence: TGTGCCTGGAGTGTACTAAATCAGCCCCAGCATTTT.

The chain combines TRBV19 with TRBJ2-1, with 7 bases identical to TRBD1. The CDR3 totals 13 residues. Germline V gives CDR1 LNHDA, CDR2 SQIVND (reference sequence). With 6 bases clipped from V and 4 bases from J, the junction kept 3 bases outside the gene matches. CDR3 residues: CASSPGQYNEQFF. The DNA for the CDR3 is TGTGCCAGTAGCCCGGGACAGTACAATGAGCAGTTCTTC.

This clone has a handful of counts. This chain connects TRBV20-1 to TRBJ1-1; TRBD1 is a possible D gene (6 bases). The germline V gene encodes CDR1 DFQATT and CDR2 SNEGSKA (reference sequence). The CDR3 consists of 11 residues. CDR3 amino acids: CKGRGESEAFF. CDR3 coding DNA: TGCAAGGGCAGGGGCGAATCTGAAGCTTTCTTT.

J is TRBJ1-1 and V is TRBV11-1, with a possible D match to TRBD1 (6 bases). The V and J ends lost 5 bases and 3 bases respectively, with 19 bases between them. Looked up from germline, CDR1 is SGHAT and CDR2 is FQDESV (reference sequence). This CDR3 region has 16 residues. CDR3 loop: CASSPWGQGGYTEAFF. Written as DNA, the CDR3 is TGTGCCAGCAGCCCATGGGGGCAGGGTGGGTACACTGAAGCTTTCTTT.

This clone was detected a few times. The chain has TRBV5-4 and TRBJ1-2, with no clear D. From germline, CDR1 is SGHNT and CDR2 YYREEE (reference sequence). The CDR3 runs 16 residues. V was shortened by 2 bases and J by 0 bases, with 14 bases between the two germline ends. CDR3 residues: CASSLGSRGSNYGYTF. As DNA, the CDR3 is TGTGCCAGCAGCTTAGGGTCGCGGGGATCTAACTATGGCTACACCTTC. Looking up the rest from reference TRBV5-4 and TRBJ1-2 gives the full variable domain: ETGVTQSPTHLIKTRGQQVTLRCSSQSGHNTVSWYQQALGQGPQFIFQYYREEENGRGNFPPRFSGLQFPNYSSELNVNALELDDSALYLCASSLGSRGSNYGYTFGSGTRLTVV.

The chain combines TRBV7-2 with TRBJ1-2; no definite D call. The ends were cut back, 6 bases at V and 0 bases at J, with 14 bases in the middle. The CDR3 length is 15 residues. Germline CDR1 is SGHTA and CDR2 is FQGNSA. The CDR3 is CASSHPTAANYGYTF. For the CDR3, the DNA is TGTGCCAGCAGTCACCCCACGGCGGCTAACTATGGCTACACCTTC.

This clone was picked up a small number of times. This chain joins TRBV7-9 and TRBJ2-7, with D possibly being TRBD2 (5 bases). V was clipped by 5 bases and J by 3 bases, with 14 bases between them. The CDR3 is 14 residues long. Germline-derived CDR1 and CDR2 are SEHNR and FQNEAQ (reference sequence). CDR3 in amino acids: CASSRKTEDYEQYF. The CDR3, as DNA: TGTGCCAGCAGCCGGAAGACGGAGGACTACGAGCAGTACTTC.

The chain has TRBV27 and TRBJ2-1; a possible D gene is TRBD2 (6 bases). Per germline, CDR1 MNHEY and CDR2 SMNVEV (reference sequence). The CDR3 runs 16 residues. Trimming removed 6 bases from V and 5 bases from J, with 20 bases in between. CDR3 in DNA: TGTGCCAGCAGCTTCACGACCTGGGGGGTGAACAATGAGCAGTTCTTC. Translating it yields CASSFTTWGVNNEQFF.

V and J are TRBV7-9 and TRBJ1-1; D is perhaps TRBD1 (6 bases). CDR3 length equals 14 residues. Germline lookup yields CDR1 SEHNR and CDR2 FQNEAQ (reference sequence). The V and J ends lost 6 bases and 0 bases respectively, with 11 bases between them. This chain's CDR3 is CASRLGTLNTEAFF. DNA for the CDR3: TGTGCCAGCAGGCTCGGGACACTGAACACTGAAGCTTTCTTT.

A few counts support this clone. The V call is TRBV29-1, the J call TRBJ1-4; 8 bases fit TRBD1. The CDR3 is 14 residues long. CDR1 and CDR2 from the germline V gene are SQVTM and ANQGSEA. J gave up 7 bases and V 2 bases, and 6 bases lay outside the gene matches. The chain's CDR3 is CSVEIRGQGEKLFF. The CDR3 DNA is TGCAGCGTTGAAATCAGGGGGCAGGGTGAAAAACTGTTTTTT.

This chain uses TRBV28 with TRBJ2-4; a possible D gene is TRBD1 (5 bases). Germline lookup yields CDR1 MDHEN and CDR2 SYDVKM. The CDR3 extends over 15 amino acids. V was clipped by 7 bases and J by 0 bases, with 13 bases between them. In DNA, the CDR3 is TGTGCCAGCATGACAGCCACCCAAGCCAAAAACATTCAGTACTTC. This codes for CASMTATQAKNIQYF.

The rearrangement uses TRBV19 and TRBJ2-2; 7 positions agree with TRBD2. The junction had 7 bases not matched to a gene; V was cut back by 5 bases and J by 4 bases. The CDR3 consists of 15 residues. The germline V gene encodes CDR1 LNHDA and CDR2 SQIVND (reference sequence). The CDR3 sequence is CASSFGGLSTGELFF. The CDR3 bases are TGTGCCAGTAGTTTCGGGGGGTTAAGCACCGGGGAGCTGTTTTTT.

In its sample, this clone was seen a few times. The J gene is TRBJ1-2, the V gene TRBV11-2; D is uncertain. The CDR3 is 15 residues long. Germline CDR1 is SGHAT and CDR2 is FQNNGV. The ends were cut back, 5 bases at V and 4 bases at J, with 17 bases in the middle. The CDR3 region has the DNA TGTGCCAGCAGCCAAGTCGGCACGGGGATCTATGGCTACACCTTC. It is translated as CASSQVGTGIYGYTF.